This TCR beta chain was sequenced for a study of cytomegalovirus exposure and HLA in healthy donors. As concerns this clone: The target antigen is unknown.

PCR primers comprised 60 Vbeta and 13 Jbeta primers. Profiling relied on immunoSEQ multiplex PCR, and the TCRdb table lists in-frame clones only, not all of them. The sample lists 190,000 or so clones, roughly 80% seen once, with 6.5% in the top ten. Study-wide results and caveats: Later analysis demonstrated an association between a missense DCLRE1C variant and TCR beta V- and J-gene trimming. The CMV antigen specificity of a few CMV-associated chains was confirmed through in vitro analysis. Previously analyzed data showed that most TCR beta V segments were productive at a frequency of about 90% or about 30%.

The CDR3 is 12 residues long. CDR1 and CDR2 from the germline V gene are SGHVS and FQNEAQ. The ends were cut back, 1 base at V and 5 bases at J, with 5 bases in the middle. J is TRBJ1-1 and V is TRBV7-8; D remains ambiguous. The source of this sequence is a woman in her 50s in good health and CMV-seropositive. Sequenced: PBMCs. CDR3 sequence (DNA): TGTGCCAGCAGCTTAGTAGCTACTGAAGCTTTCTTT. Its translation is CASSLVATEAFF.